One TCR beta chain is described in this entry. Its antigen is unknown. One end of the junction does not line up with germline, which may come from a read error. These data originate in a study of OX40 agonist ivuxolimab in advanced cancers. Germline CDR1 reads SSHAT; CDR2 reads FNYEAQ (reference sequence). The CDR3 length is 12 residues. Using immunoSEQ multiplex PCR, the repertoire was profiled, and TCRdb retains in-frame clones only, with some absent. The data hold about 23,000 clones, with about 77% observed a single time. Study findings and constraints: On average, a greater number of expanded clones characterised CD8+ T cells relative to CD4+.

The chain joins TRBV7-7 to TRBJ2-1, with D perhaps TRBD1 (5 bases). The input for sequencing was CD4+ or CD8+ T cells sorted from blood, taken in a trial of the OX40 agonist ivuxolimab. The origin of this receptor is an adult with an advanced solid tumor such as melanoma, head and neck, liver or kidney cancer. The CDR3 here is CASSSTGNEQFF. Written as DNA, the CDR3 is TGTGCTAGCAGCTCAACAGGCAATGAGCAGTTCTTC.